The next 27 T cell receptor beta chains were all read from a single sample in a study of shared clonotypes between healthy human individuals. Libraries were prepared by immunoSEQ multiplex PCR; TCRdb keeps only in-frame clonotypes and omits some of them. The data contain approximately 1,500,000 clones, roughly 96% of them singletons. Material for sequencing was naive CD4+ T cells sorted from blood. The subset was: CD45RA+ positively selected. Receptors were obtained from a man aged 25-45 years in good health.

This chain joins TRBV2 and TRBJ2-1, with no clear D. Trimming removed 4 bases from V and 9 bases from J, with 16 bases in between. This CDR3 spans 14 amino acids. Germline loops: CDR1 SNHLY, CDR2 FYNNEI. This CDR3 is CASSVRVGQGEQFF. The CDR3 DNA is TGTGCCAGCAGTGTTCGCGTCGGGCAAGGTGAGCAGTTCTTC.

The rearrangement uses TRBV5-1 and TRBJ2-2; 10 bases align to TRBD2. Germline CDR1 reads SGHRS; CDR2 reads YFSETQ. Trimming at V came to 2 bases and at J to 2 bases, leaving 3 bases not matched to a gene. This CDR3 comprises 16 residues. CDR3 in amino acids: CASSFRTSGNTGELFF. Here the CDR3 DNA reads TGCGCCAGCAGCTTTAGGACTAGCGGAAACACCGGGGAGCTGTTTTTT. The variable domain in full, with the rest retrieved from reference TRBV5-1 and TRBJ2-2, is KAGVTQTPRYLIKTRGQQVTLSCSPISGHRSVSWYQQTPGQGLQFLFEYFSETQRNKGNFPGRFSGRQFSNSRSEMNVSTLELGDSALYLCASSFRTSGNTGELFFGEGSRLTVL.

The CDR3 sequence is CASSGAITSGFYEQYF. CDR3 sequence (DNA): TGTGCCAGCAGCGGAGCCATAACTAGCGGGTTTTACGAGCAGTACTTC. The chain combines TRBV7-6 with TRBJ2-7; TRBD2 aligns across 9 bases. The V gene's germline CDR1 is SGHVS and CDR2 FNYEAQ. The J segment lost 4 bases and the V segment lost 5 bases, leaving 12 bases of the junction unmatched. The CDR3 is 16 amino acids.

The chain has TRBV5-1 and TRBJ2-5; no definite D call. The CDR3 has 13 amino acids. V shed 5 bases and J shed 5 bases, with 13 bases lying between them. Germline CDR1 reads SGHRS; CDR2 reads YFSETQ. CDR3 nucleotide sequence: TGCGCCAGCAGAGCCAGCGCGTTGGAGACCCAGTACTTC. Amino acids: CASRASALETQYF.

This chain connects TRBV2 to TRBJ1-5; D uncertain. The CDR3 sequence is 12 residues long. Germline values: CDR1 SNHLY, CDR2 FYNNEI. With 8 bases removed from V and 5 bases from J, the gap between germline ends came to 10 bases. This CDR3 is CASQVDHQPQHF. CDR3 nucleotide sequence: TGTGCCAGCCAGGTGGACCATCAGCCCCAGCATTTT.

On this clone: This specimen includes other DNA sequences encoding the same CDR3. The J gene is TRBJ1-2, the V gene TRBV7-9; D is unresolved. The CDR3 is made up of 13 amino acids. CDR1 SEHNR and CDR2 FQNEAQ come from the germline V gene (reference sequence). The germline V and J ends were trimmed by 0 bases and 2 bases, with 4 bases remaining between them. The CDR3 bases are TGTGCCAGCAGCTTAGCGGGGAACTATGGCTACACCTTC. Amino acid sequence: CASSLAGNYGYTF.

This clone was observed a few times. The CDR3 reads CASSPTGIPYEQYF. CDR3 in DNA: TGCGCCAGCAGCCCGACAGGGATCCCCTACGAGCAGTACTTC. The chain has TRBV5-1 and TRBJ2-7, with 7 bases matching TRBD1. J lost 2 bases, V lost 4 bases, and 6 bases had no gene match. The CDR3 sequence is 14 residues long. CDR1 is SGHRS, CDR2 YFSETQ, per germline.

The chain recombines TRBV7-9 with TRBJ1-5, with TRBD1 matching over 9 bases. From germline, CDR1 is SEHNR and CDR2 FQNEAQ (reference sequence). The CDR3 is made up of 15 amino acids. V lost 5 bases to trimming and J lost 6 bases; unmatched junction nucleotides: 8. CDR3 sequence: CASSSDRGASQPQHF. The CDR3 DNA is TGTGCCAGCAGCAGCGACAGGGGGGCAAGTCAGCCCCAGCATTTT.

This clone showed up just once. This rearrangement joins TRBV6-6 to TRBJ2-3, with TRBD2 matching 7 bases. The CDR3 sequence is 16 residues long. Germline CDR1 is MNHNY and CDR2 is SVGAGI (reference sequence). V shed 7 bases and J 5 bases; nucleotides not matched to a gene: 15. Here the CDR3 DNA reads TGTGCCAGCAATTTTTGGGGGAGGGTACAGGTAGATACGCAGTATTTT. It yields the protein CASNFWGRVQVDTQYF.

The chain is built from TRBV4-3 and TRBJ1-1, with unresolved D. Looked up from germline, CDR1 is LGHNA and CDR2 is YSLEER. V lost 0 bases and J 3 bases, leaving 11 bases between the germline ends. This CDR3 spans 15 amino acids. In nucleotides, the CDR3 is TGCGCCAGCAGCCAAGATCCCCGGCCTGACACTGAAGCTTTCTTT. It codes for CASSQDPRPDTEAFF.

The chain combines TRBV13 with TRBJ1-2, with D tentatively TRBD1 (5 bases). Trimming took 1 base from V and 1 from J, leaving 7 bases between them. This CDR3 region has 14 residues. Looked up from germline, CDR1 is PRHDT and CDR2 is FYEKMQ (reference sequence). The CDR3 here is CASSLAGFNYGYTF. The DNA of the CDR3 is TGTGCCAGCAGCTTAGCAGGGTTTAACTATGGCTACACCTTC.

This clone was seen only once. This rearrangement joins TRBV28 to TRBJ2-3; a possible D gene is TRBD1 (6 bases). There are 16 residues in the CDR3. Trimming shortened V by 6 bases and J by 0 bases, and 16 bases separated the two germline ends. Germline assignment: CDR1 MDHEN and CDR2 SYDVKM. CDR3 amino acids: CASSRGSGDSTDTQYF. In DNA, the CDR3 is TGTGCCAGCAGCCGAGGCTCAGGGGATAGCACAGATACGCAGTATTTT. The full variable domain, in which reference TRBV28 and TRBJ2-3 provide the parts outside the CDR3, is DVKVTQSSRYLVKRTGEKVFLECVQDMDHENMFWYRQDPGLGLRLIYFSYDVKMKEKGDIPEGYSVSREKKERFSLILESASTNQTSMYLCASSRGSGDSTDTQYFGPGTRLTVL.

The gene calls are TRBV29-1 and TRBJ2-2, with TRBD2 matching 8 bases. With V trimmed by 7 bases and J by 3 bases, 10 bases remained unmatched. Looked up from germline, CDR1 is SQVTM and CDR2 is ANQGSEA. The CDR3 extends over 15 amino acids. The CDR3 spells CSASEAGVYTGELFF. DNA of the CDR3: TGCAGCGCCTCCGAAGCGGGAGTTTACACCGGGGAGCTGTTTTTT.

The chain is built from TRBV27 and TRBJ2-1; D perhaps matches TRBD2 (6 bases). The CDR3 length is 15 residues. The ends were cut back, 6 bases at V and 0 bases at J, with 12 bases in the middle. Germline CDR1 reads MNHEY; CDR2 reads SMNVEV (reference sequence). The CDR3 DNA reads TGTGCCAGCAGAGAGCTAGCGAGCTCCTACAATGAGCAGTTCTTC. The encoded protein is CASRELASSYNEQFF.

The V and J genes are TRBV11-2 and TRBJ2-5, with D unclear. The CDR3 extends over 14 amino acids. Germline V gives CDR1 SGHAT, CDR2 FQNNGV. Trimming removed 1 base from V and 5 bases from J, with 11 bases in between. This chain's CDR3 is CASSLVEPTETQYF. CDR3 DNA sequence: TGTGCCAGCAGCTTAGTAGAGCCCACGGAGACCCAGTACTTC.

CDR3 protein: CAWSALAGGPGEQYF. CDR3 bases: TGTGCCTGGAGCGCACTAGCGGGAGGGCCGGGCGAGCAGTACTTC. This sequence joins TRBV30 and TRBJ2-7; 13 bases map to TRBD2. Germline CDR1 GTSNPN, CDR2 SVGIG (reference sequence). This CDR3 is 15 amino acids long. V lost 3 bases and J lost 6; bases outside the gene matches: 8.

This rearrangement joins TRBV5-4 to TRBJ2-5; D may be TRBD1 (5 bases). With 3 bases removed from V and 2 bases from J, the gap between germline ends came to 11 bases. The CDR3 is 14 residues long. Germline-derived CDR1 and CDR2 are SGHNT and YYREEE (reference sequence). The CDR3 coding sequence is TGTGCCAGCAGCTCGCGCCCAGGGCAAGAGACCCAGTACTTC. As protein: CASSSRPGQETQYF. The entire variable domain, with the rest obtained from reference TRBV5-4 and TRBJ2-5, is as follows: ETGVTQSPTHLIKTRGQQVTLRCSSQSGHNTVSWYQQALGQGPQFIFQYYREEENGRGNFPPRFSGLQFPNYSSELNVNALELDDSALYLCASSSRPGQETQYFGPGTRLLVL.

This chain links TRBV11-2 with TRBJ1-1; 9 nucleotides match TRBD1. CDR3 length: 14 residues. V lost 7 bases to trimming and J lost 2 bases; unmatched junction nucleotides: 5. Germline V gene data show CDR1 as SGHAT and CDR2 as FQNNGV. The CDR3 here is CASTGTGINTEAFF. CDR3 sequence (DNA): TGTGCCAGCACCGGGACAGGGATCAACACTGAAGCTTTCTTT.

The V call is TRBV18, the J call TRBJ2-1; D possibly uses TRBD1 or TRBD2 (5 bases each). The germline V gene encodes CDR1 KGHSH and CDR2 LQKENI. CDR3 length equals 15 residues. The V gene lost 5 bases and the J gene lost 7 bases, with 18 bases spanning the gap. This chain's CDR3 is CASSTGAGQGNEQFF. The DNA for the CDR3 is TGTGCCAGCTCAACCGGGGCAGGTCAGGGTAATGAGCAGTTCTTC.

The V gene is TRBV6-5, the J gene TRBJ1-4; D gene ambiguous. Trimming shortened V by 7 bases and J by 4 bases, and 4 bases separated the two germline ends. The CDR3 sequence is 11 residues long. Germline CDR1 and CDR2: MNHEY and SVGAGI. This CDR3 reads CASMGNEKLFF. CDR3 bases: TGTGCCAGCATGGGTAATGAAAAACTGTTTTTT.

The chain joins TRBV19 to TRBJ2-5, with 7 positions matching TRBD1. The CDR3 sequence is 15 residues long. Per germline, CDR1 LNHDA and CDR2 SQIVND (reference sequence). V was pared by 6 bases and J by 0 bases, with 7 bases of the junction left unmatched. CDR3 bases: TGTGCCAGTAGGACAGGGTCCAGTGACCAAGAGACCCAGTACTTC. Protein sequence: CASRTGSSDQETQYF. Full variable domain (outside the CDR3, taken from reference TRBV19 and TRBJ2-5): DGGITQSPKYLFRKEGQNVTLSCEQNLNHDAMYWYRQDPGQGLRLIYYSQIVNDFQKGDIAEGYSVSREKKESFPLTVTSAQKNPTAFYLCASRTGSSDQETQYFGPGTRLLVL.

V and J are TRBV5-4 and TRBJ2-4; 8 positions agree with TRBD1. The V and J ends lost 1 base and 5 bases, in that order; junction bases with no gene match: 8. Germline V gene lookup returns CDR1 SGHNT and CDR2 YYREEE (reference sequence). The CDR3 has 16 amino acids. CDR3 loop: CASSLLMTGEENIQYF. CDR3 coding DNA: TGTGCCAGCAGCTTGTTGATGACAGGGGAAGAAAACATTCAGTACTTC. The full variable domain, completed using reference TRBV5-4 and TRBJ2-4, is ETGVTQSPTHLIKTRGQQVTLRCSSQSGHNTVSWYQQALGQGPQFIFQYYREEENGRGNFPPRFSGLQFPNYSSELNVNALELDDSALYLCASSLLMTGEENIQYFGAGTRLSVL.

The rearrangement joins TRBV6-5 to TRBJ1-1, with 7 bases identical to TRBD1. CDR3 length equals 14 residues. V gave up 6 bases and J gave up 4 bases; unmatched junction bases: 8. Germline V CDR1 and CDR2: MNHEY, SVGAGI. CDR3 nucleotide sequence: TGTGCCAGCAGGGACCGACAGGGAGGCACTGAAGCTTTCTTT. This sequence encodes CASRDRQGGTEAFF.

The chain combines TRBV5-1 with TRBJ1-5; D gene ambiguous. Germline lookup yields CDR1 SGHRS and CDR2 YFSETQ. The length of the CDR3 is 13 residues. V was shortened by 4 bases and J by 0 bases, with 5 bases between the two germline ends. For the CDR3, the DNA is TGCGCCAGCAGCGGCAATAGCAATCAGCCCCAGCATTTT. Encoded protein: CASSGNSNQPQHF. The whole variable domain, filled in from reference TRBV5-1 and TRBJ1-5, reads KAGVTQTPRYLIKTRGQQVTLSCSPISGHRSVSWYQQTPGQGLQFLFEYFSETQRNKGNFPGRFSGRQFSNSRSEMNVSTLELGDSALYLCASSGNSNQPQHFGDGTRLSIL.

The chain links TRBV28 to TRBJ1-2, with D tentatively TRBD1 (5 bases). Germline V gene lookup returns CDR1 MDHEN and CDR2 SYDVKM. Trimming removed 3 bases at V and 4 bases at J, with 12 bases between. The CDR3 length is 14 residues. CDR3 bases: TGTGCCAGCAGTTTCGGCGGGGCCGGCTATGGCTACACCTTC. It codes for CASSFGGAGYGYTF.

The genes are TRBV28 and TRBJ1-2, with unresolved D. Trimming pared 2 bases from V and 4 bases from J, leaving 8 bases between. This CDR3 has 13 amino acids. Germline V gives CDR1 MDHEN, CDR2 SYDVKM. CDR3 region: CASSLRRAYGYTF. DNA for the CDR3: TGTGCCAGCAGTTTAAGGAGGGCCTATGGCTACACCTTC.

This rearrangement joins TRBV5-5 to TRBJ1-2; 9 bases line up with TRBD1. Germline assignment: CDR1 SGHKS and CDR2 YYEKEE (reference sequence). This CDR3 has 15 residues. Germline trimming cut 4 bases from V and 2 bases from J; bases unmatched to any gene: 6. As DNA, the CDR3 is TGTGCCAGCAGCAAGGGACAGGGATCAAACTATGGCTACACCTTC. Residues: CASSKGQGSNYGYTF. The full variable domain, rest sourced from reference TRBV5-5 and TRBJ1-2, is DAGVTQSPTHLIKTRGQQVTLRCSPISGHKSVSWYQQVLGQGPQFIFQYYEKEERGRGNFPDRFSARQFPNYSSELNVNALLLGDSALYLCASSKGQGSNYGYTFGSGTRLTVV.